These 2 T cell receptor beta chains share one sample of origin, sequenced in a study of T cells in Graves' hyperthyroidism and ophthalmopathy. Amplification targeted TCR beta CDR3 regions from RNA transcripts. First-round RT-PCR with HTBI primers amplified the TCR CDR3 region. TCRdb re-called the multiplex PCR reads with MiXCR, one entry per CDR3 protein. The sample lists about 360,000 distinct CDR3 sequences, under 15% occurring once. What was sequenced was blood. The receptors were gathered from a woman under 30 with Graves' hyperthyroidism.

This clonotype was found a few times. V and J are TRBV6-2 or TRBV6-3 and TRBJ1-4; 12 bases are a match to TRBD1. CDR3 length: 14 residues. Looked up from germline, CDR1 is MNHEY and CDR2 is SVGEGT. The ends lost 9 bases at V and 6 bases at J; junction bases unmatched: 5. CDR3 bases: TGTGCCAGTGGGACAGGGGGCCGAGATGAAAAACTGTTTTTT. Residues: CASGTGGRDEKLFF.

This clonotype was counted many times. This chain uses TRBV20-1 with TRBJ2-7; a possible D gene is TRBD2 (5 bases). Trimming cost V 3 bases and J 0 bases, with 9 bases left between them. The CDR3 has 13 residues. The germline CDR1 and CDR2 sequences are DFQATT and SNEGSKA (reference sequence). Here the CDR3 DNA reads TGCAGTGCTAGGCGGGCGGCCTCCTACGAGCAGTACTTC. Its protein is CSARRAASYEQYF.